These 13 T cell receptor beta chains were all obtained from the same sample, sequenced in a study of blood T cell repertoires in COVID-19 (dated by TCRdb to 2020 to 2021). Library creation used the immunoSEQ multiplex PCR assay. The clones in this table, taken by TCRdb from immuneACCESS, are in-frame only. Not every clone is retained; where verified, under half of the shortfall comes from an unresolved V gene, and the cause of the rest is unknown. This sample is represented by 150,000 to 200,000 clones; 65% to 85% of them were singletons. The biggest ten clones account for approximately 15% of the sample. The sequenced sample was peripheral blood. The receptors originated from a man aged 55 to 70 with active or convalescent COVID-19.

V and J are TRBV29-1 and TRBJ1-1, with 11 nucleotides matching TRBD1. This CDR3 has 14 amino acids. CDR1 and CDR2 (germline): SQVTM, ANQGSEA. V shed 6 bases and J 8 bases; nucleotides not matched to a gene: 11. This chain's CDR3 is CSVIVRDRGVEAFF. The CDR3, as DNA: TGCAGCGTCATAGTCCGGGACAGGGGGGTGGAAGCTTTCTTT. The complete variable domain, with remaining parts taken from reference TRBV29-1 and TRBJ1-1, reads SAVISQKPSRDICQRGTSLTIQCQVDSQVTMMFWYRQQPGQSLTLIATANQGSEATYESGFVIDKFPISRPNLTFSTLTVSNMSPEDSSIYLCSVIVRDRGVEAFFGQGTRLTVV.

The genes are TRBV5-1 and TRBJ2-1; 10 bases fit TRBD2. Germline loops: CDR1 SGHRS, CDR2 YFSETQ. CDR3 length: 15 amino acids. Trimming took 7 bases from V and 10 from J; bases not matched to a gene: 14. The CDR3 spells CASSTGLAGVWEQFF. DNA for the CDR3: TGCGCCAGCTCCACCGGGCTAGCGGGAGTTTGGGAGCAGTTCTTC.

The chain is built from TRBV28 and TRBJ2-7; 8 positions agree with TRBD1. The germline gives CDR1 MDHEN, CDR2 SYDVKM. The junction had 4 bases not matched to a gene; V was cut back by 2 bases and J by 7 bases. This CDR3 spans 13 amino acids. CDR3 in amino acids: CASSLARGLEQYF. In nucleotides, the CDR3 is TGTGCCAGCAGTTTAGCCAGGGGGCTGGAGCAGTACTTC.

V usage is TRBV6-5 and J usage is TRBJ1-2; TRBD1 agrees at 10 bases. V gave up 6 bases and J gave up 1 base; unmatched junction bases: 5. CDR3 size: 15 residues. The germline gives CDR1 MNHEY, CDR2 SVGAGI. In nucleotides, the CDR3 is TGTGCCAGCAGGATGACAGGGGGCGGTAACTATGGCTACACCTTC. Translation: CASRMTGGGNYGYTF.

The table lists this clone with a few counts. The chain employs TRBV28 and TRBJ1-6; D remains unclear. This CDR3 has 12 amino acids. CDR1 MDHEN and CDR2 SYDVKM come from the germline V gene. The germline V and J ends were trimmed by 4 bases and 7 bases, with 5 bases remaining between them. The CDR3 loop reads CASSYQNSPLHF. The CDR3, as DNA: TGTGCCAGCAGTTACCAGAATTCACCCCTCCACTTT.

Here the CDR3 DNA reads TGTGCCAGCAGCTTGATTGCGGGAAGGTCGAATGAGCAGTTCTTC. Translated, it gives CASSLIAGRSNEQFF. This chain connects TRBV5-6 to TRBJ2-1, with D possibly being TRBD2 (6 bases). This CDR3 spans 15 amino acids. The V end was cut by 1 base, the J end by 7 bases, with 15 bases between. Germline V lookup: CDR1 SGHDT, CDR2 YYEEEE.

The CDR3 loop is CASSEAPEVHGYTF. As DNA, the CDR3 is TGTGCCAGCAGTGAAGCACCGGAGGTTCATGGCTACACCTTC. This sequence joins TRBV6-1 and TRBJ1-2; D is unclear. V lost 0 bases and J lost 6, with 11 bases in between. The germline V gene has CDR1 MNHNS and CDR2 SASEGT. The CDR3 has 14 amino acids.

This chain links TRBV3-1 (or the pseudogene TRBV3-2) with TRBJ2-5, with TRBD1 matching 7 bases. J was trimmed by 2 bases and V by 5 bases; bases with no gene match: 8. The CDR3 is 15 residues long. Germline values: CDR1 LGHDT, CDR2 YNNKEL (reference sequence). CDR3 in amino acids: CASSSRRDSQETQYF. DNA for the CDR3: TGTGCCAGCAGCTCCCGACGGGACAGTCAAGAGACCCAGTACTTC.

In its sample, this clone was seen once. The chain uses TRBV2 and TRBJ2-3, with 8 bases that match TRBD2. With V trimmed by 4 bases and J by 5 bases, 5 bases remained unmatched. The CDR3 extends over 14 amino acids. Germline V lookup: CDR1 SNHLY, CDR2 FYNNEI. DNA for the CDR3: TGTGCCAGCAGTGGAGCGGGAGCTGTAGATACGCAGTATTTT. It specifies CASSGAGAVDTQYF.

This chain links TRBV28 with TRBJ1-2; 9 nucleotides match TRBD1. V shed 7 bases and J 8 bases; nucleotides not matched to a gene: 11. CDR1 is MDHEN, CDR2 SYDVKM, per germline. The CDR3 extends over 14 amino acids. The CDR3 region has the DNA TGTGCCAGCACCCCCGGGGACAGGGCTGGCGGCTACACCTTC. Amino acid sequence: CASTPGDRAGGYTF.

The count of this clone is one. Other DNA sequences from this sample encode an identical CDR3 as well. This chain joins TRBV18 and TRBJ2-1; 10 bases map to TRBD2. V trimming: 6 bases; J trimming: 5 bases; junction bases outside the gene matches: 4. The CDR3 totals 14 residues. Germline V lookup: CDR1 KGHSH, CDR2 LQKENI. This CDR3 is CASSPGLANNEQFF. CDR3 nucleotides: TGTGCCAGCTCCCCGGGACTAGCGAACAATGAGCAGTTCTTC.

This clone showed up just a few times. V gene TRBV7-9 combines with J gene TRBJ2-1; no reliable D call. V dropped 5 bases and J dropped 6 bases, with 8 bases sitting between them. Germline V lookup: CDR1 SEHNR, CDR2 FQNEAQ (reference sequence). CDR3 length: 12 amino acids. The CDR3 loop reads CASSITVNEQFF. DNA for the CDR3: TGTGCCAGCAGCATCACAGTCAATGAGCAGTTCTTC.

The chain uses TRBV2 and TRBJ1-1; 7 positions agree with TRBD1. Germline V CDR1 and CDR2: SNHLY, FYNNEI. The CDR3 spans 14 residues. The V and J ends lost 5 bases and 1 base, in that order; junction bases with no gene match: 4. The CDR3 nucleotides are TGTGCCAGCAGTCCCCCAGGGGGGAACACTGAAGCTTTCTTT. Translation: CASSPPGGNTEAFF.